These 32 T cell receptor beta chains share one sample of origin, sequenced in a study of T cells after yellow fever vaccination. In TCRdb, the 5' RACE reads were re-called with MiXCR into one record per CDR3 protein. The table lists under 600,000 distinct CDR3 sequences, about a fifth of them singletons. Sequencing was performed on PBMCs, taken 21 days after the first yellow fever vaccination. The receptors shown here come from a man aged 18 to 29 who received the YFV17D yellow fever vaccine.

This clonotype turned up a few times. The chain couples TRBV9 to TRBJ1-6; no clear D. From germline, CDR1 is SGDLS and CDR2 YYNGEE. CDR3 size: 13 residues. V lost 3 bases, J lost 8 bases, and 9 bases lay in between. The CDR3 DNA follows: TGTGCCAGCAGCGCCCAGGAGTATTCACCCCTCCACTTT. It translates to CASSAQEYSPLHF.

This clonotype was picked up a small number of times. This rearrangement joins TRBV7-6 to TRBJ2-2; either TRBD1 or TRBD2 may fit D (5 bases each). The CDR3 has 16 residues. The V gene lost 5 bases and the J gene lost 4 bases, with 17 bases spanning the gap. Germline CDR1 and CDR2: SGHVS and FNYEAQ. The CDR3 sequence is CASSLAGAGGTGELFF. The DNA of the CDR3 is TGTGCCAGCAGCCTCGCCGGGGCTGGGGGCACCGGGGAGCTGTTTTTT.

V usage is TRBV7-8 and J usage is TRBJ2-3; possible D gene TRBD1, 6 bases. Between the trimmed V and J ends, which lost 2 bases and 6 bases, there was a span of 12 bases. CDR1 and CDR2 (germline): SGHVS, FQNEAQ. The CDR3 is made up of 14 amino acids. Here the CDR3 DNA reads TGTGCCAGCAGCTTAAAGGGGGAGTGGGATACGCAGTATTTT. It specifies CASSLKGEWDTQYF.

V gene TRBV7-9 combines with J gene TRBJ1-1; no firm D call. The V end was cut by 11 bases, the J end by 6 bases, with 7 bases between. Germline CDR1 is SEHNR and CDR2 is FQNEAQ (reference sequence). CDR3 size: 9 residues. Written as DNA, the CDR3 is TGTGCCCACGAACCTGAAGCTTTCTTT. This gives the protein CAHEPEAFF.

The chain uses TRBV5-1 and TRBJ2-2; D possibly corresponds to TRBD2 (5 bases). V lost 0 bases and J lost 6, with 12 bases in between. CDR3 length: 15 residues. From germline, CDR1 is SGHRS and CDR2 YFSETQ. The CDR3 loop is CASSLGSGLAGELFF. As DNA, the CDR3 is TGCGCCAGCAGCTTGGGGAGCGGTCTCGCCGGGGAGCTGTTTTTT.

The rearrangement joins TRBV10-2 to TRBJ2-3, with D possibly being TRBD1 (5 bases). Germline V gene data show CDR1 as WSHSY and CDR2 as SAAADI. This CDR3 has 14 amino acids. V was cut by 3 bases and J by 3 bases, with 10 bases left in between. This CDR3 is CASSDVGPTDTQYF. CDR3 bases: TGCGCCAGCAGTGATGTGGGGCCGACAGATACGCAGTATTTT.

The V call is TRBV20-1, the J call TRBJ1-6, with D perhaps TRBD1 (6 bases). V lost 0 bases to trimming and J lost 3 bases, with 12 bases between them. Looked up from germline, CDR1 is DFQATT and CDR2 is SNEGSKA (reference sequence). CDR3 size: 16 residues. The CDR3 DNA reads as TGCAGTGCTAGAGATATGGGGGCCAGCTATAATTCACCCCTCCACTTT. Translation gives CSARDMGASYNSPLHF.

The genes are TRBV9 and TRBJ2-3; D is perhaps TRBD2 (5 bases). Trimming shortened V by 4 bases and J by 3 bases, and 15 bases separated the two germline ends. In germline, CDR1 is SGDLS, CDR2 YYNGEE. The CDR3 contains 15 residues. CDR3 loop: CASSLGPRGTDTQYF. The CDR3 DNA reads TGTGCCAGCAGCCTGGGTCCACGGGGTACAGATACGCAGTATTTT.

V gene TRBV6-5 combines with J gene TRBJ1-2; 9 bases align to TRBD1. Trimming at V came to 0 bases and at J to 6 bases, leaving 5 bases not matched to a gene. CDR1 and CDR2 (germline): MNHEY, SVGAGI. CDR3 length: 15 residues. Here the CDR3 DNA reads TGTGCCAGCAGTTACTCTTCCCGGGACAGGGATGGCTACACCTTC. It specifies CASSYSSRDRDGYTF.

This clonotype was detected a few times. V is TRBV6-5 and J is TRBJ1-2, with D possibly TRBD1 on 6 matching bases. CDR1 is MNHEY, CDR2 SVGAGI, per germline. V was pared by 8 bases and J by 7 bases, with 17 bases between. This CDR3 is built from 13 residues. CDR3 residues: CASYQRGALGYTF. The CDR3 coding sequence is TGTGCCAGCTATCAAAGGGGGGCCCTTGGCTACACCTTC.

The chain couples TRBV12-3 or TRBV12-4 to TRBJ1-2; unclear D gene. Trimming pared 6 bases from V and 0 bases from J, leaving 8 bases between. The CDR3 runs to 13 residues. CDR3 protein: CASSLVANYGYTF. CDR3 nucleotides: TGTGCCAGCAGCCTGGTAGCTAACTATGGCTACACCTTC.

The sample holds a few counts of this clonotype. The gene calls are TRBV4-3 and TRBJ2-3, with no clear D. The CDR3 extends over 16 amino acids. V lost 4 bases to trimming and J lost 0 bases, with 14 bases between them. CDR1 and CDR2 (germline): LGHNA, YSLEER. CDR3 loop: CASSRSPTSSTDTQYF. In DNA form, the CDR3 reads TGCGCCAGCAGCCGCTCACCTACCTCTAGCACAGATACGCAGTATTTT.

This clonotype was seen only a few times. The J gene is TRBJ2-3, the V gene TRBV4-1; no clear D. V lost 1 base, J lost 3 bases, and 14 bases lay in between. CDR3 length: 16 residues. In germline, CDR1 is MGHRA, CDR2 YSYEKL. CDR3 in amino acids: CASSQVTAAETDTQYF. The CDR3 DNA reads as TGCGCCAGCAGCCAAGTTACGGCAGCCGAAACAGATACGCAGTATTTT.

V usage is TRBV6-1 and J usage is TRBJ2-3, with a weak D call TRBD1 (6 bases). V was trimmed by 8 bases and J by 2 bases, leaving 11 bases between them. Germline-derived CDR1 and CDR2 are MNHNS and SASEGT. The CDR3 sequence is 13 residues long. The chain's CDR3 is CASRGQSTDTQYF. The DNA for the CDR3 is TGTGCCAGCCGAGGACAGTCCACAGATACGCAGTATTTT.

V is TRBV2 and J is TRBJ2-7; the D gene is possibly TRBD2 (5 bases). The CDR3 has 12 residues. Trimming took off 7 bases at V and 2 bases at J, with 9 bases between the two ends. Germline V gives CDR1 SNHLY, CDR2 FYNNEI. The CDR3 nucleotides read TGTGCCAGCACGGACTTACCCTACGAGCAGTACGTC. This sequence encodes CASTDLPYEQYV.

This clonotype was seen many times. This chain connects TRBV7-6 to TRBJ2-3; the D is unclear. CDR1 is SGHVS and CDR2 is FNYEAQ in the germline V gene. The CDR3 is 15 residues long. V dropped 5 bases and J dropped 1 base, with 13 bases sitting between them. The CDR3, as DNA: TGTGCCAGCAGCCTTCCCCCGGAGCGCACAGATACGCAGTATTTT. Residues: CASSLPPERTDTQYF.

The CDR3 nucleotides are TGCAGTGCTAAGAGGGGCATATTCCAAAACATTCAGTACTTC. Its translation: CSAKRGIFQNIQYF. The chain recombines TRBV20-1 with TRBJ2-4; either TRBD1 or TRBD2 may fit D (5 bases each). Germline lookup yields CDR1 DFQATT and CDR2 SNEGSKA (reference sequence). This CDR3 has 14 residues. Trimming removed 4 bases from V and 5 bases from J, with 15 bases in between.

The CDR3 here is CASSEAPAGWTEAFF. For the CDR3, the DNA is TGTGCCAGCAGTGAAGCCCCAGCAGGGTGGACTGAAGCTTTCTTT. V gene TRBV6-4 combines with J gene TRBJ1-1, with D maybe TRBD1 (5 bases). This CDR3 has 15 amino acids. V was shortened by 3 bases and J by 5 bases, with 16 bases between the two germline ends. CDR1 and CDR2 (germline): MRHNA, SNTAGT.

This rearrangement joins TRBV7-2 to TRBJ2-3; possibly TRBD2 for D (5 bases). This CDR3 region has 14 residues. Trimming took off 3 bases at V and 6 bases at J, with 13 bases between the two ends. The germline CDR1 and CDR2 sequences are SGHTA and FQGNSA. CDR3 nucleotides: TGTGCCAGCAGCTTTCGGCCGAGGGTGGATACGCAGTATTTT. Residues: CASSFRPRVDTQYF.

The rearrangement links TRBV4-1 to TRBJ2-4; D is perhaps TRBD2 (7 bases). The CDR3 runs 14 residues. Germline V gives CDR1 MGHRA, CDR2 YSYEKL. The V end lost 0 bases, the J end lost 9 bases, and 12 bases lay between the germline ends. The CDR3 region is CASSQDRGGGIQYF. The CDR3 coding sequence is TGCGCCAGCAGCCAAGATAGGGGGGGAGGCATTCAGTACTTC.

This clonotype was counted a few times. The CDR3 protein is CASRIQGSSGELFF. The CDR3 bases are TGTGCCAGCAGAATTCAGGGATCCTCCGGGGAGCTGTTTTTT. V usage is TRBV28 and J usage is TRBJ2-2; the D gene is possibly TRBD1 (5 bases). Germline lookup yields CDR1 MDHEN and CDR2 SYDVKM. The CDR3 runs to 14 residues. The V and J ends lost 6 bases and 6 bases respectively, with 14 bases between them.

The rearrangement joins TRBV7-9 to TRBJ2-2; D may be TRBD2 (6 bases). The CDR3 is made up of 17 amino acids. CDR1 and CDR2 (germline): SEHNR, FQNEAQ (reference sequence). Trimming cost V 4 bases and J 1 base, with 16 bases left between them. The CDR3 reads CASSYGRGNRNTGELFF. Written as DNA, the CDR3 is TGTGCCAGCAGCTACGGCCGGGGGAACCGGAACACCGGGGAGCTGTTTTTT. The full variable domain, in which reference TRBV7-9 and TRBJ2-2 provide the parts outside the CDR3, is DTGVSQNPRHKITKRGQNVTFRCDPISEHNRLYWYRQTLGQGPEFLTYFQNEAQLEKSRLLSDRFSAERPKGSFSTLEIQRTEQGDSAMYLCASSYGRGNRNTGELFFGEGSRLTVL.

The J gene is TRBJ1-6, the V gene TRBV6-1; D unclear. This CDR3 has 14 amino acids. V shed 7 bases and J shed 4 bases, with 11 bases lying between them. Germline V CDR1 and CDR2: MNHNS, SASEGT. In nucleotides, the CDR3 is TGTGCCAGCACTCGAAGCCAGTATAATTCACCCCTCCACTTT. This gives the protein CASTRSQYNSPLHF.

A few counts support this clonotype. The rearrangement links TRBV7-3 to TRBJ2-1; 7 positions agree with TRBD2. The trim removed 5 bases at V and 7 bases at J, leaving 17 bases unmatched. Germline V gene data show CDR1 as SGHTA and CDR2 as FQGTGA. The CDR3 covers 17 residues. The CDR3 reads CASSGGLGGVPPNEQFF. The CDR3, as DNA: TGTGCCAGCAGCGGGGGGTTGGGGGGGGTTCCCCCGAATGAGCAGTTCTTC.

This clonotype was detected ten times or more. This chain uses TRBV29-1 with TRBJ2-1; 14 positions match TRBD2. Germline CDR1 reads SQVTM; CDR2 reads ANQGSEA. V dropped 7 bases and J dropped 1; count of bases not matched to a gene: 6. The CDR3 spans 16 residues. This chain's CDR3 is CSAGTSGGHSYNEQFF. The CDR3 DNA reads TGCAGCGCTGGGACTAGCGGGGGCCATTCCTACAATGAGCAGTTCTTC.

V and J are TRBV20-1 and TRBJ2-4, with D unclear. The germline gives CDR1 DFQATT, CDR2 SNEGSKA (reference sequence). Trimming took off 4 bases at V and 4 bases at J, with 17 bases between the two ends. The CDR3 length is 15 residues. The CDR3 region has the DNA TGCAGTGCTACTACCTCCCCGGACGTGAAAAACATTCAGTACTTC. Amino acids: CSATTSPDVKNIQYF.

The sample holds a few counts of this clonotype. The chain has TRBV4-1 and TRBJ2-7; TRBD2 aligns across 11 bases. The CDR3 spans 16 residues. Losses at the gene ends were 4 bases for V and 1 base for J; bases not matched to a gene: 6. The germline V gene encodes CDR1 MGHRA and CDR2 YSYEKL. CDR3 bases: TGCGCCAGCAGCCCCGGGAGACTAGCGGGGTCCTACGAGCAGTACTTC. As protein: CASSPGRLAGSYEQYF.

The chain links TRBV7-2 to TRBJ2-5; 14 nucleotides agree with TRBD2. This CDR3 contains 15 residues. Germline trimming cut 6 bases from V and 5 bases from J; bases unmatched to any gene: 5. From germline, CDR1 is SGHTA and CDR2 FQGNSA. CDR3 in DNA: TGTGCCAGCAGGGTGACTAGCGGGGGGGCTGAGACCCAGTACTTC. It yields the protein CASRVTSGGAETQYF.

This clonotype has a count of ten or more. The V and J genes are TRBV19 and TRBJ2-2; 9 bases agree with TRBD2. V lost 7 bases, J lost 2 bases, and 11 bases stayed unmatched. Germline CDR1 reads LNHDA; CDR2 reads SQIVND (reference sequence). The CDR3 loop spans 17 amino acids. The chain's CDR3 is CASKSGSGGPNTGELFF. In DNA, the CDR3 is TGTGCCAGTAAGAGCGGTAGCGGGGGCCCCAACACCGGGGAGCTGTTTTTT.

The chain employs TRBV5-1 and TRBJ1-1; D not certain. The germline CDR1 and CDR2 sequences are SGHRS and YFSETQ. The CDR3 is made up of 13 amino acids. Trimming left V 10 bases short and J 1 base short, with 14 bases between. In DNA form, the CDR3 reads TGCGCCTCCCAGGTTTCCACGAACACTGAAGCTTTCTTT. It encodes CASQVSTNTEAFF.

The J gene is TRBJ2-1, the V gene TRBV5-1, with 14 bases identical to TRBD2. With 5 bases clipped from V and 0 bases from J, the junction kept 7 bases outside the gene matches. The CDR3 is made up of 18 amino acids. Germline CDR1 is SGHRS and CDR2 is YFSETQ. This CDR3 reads CASRGLAGGLSSYNEQFF. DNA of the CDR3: TGCGCCAGCAGAGGACTAGCGGGGGGCCTTAGCTCCTACAATGAGCAGTTCTTC.

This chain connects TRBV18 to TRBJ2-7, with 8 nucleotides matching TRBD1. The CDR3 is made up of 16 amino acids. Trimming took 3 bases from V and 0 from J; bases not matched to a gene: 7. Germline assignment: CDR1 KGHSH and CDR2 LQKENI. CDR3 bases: TGTGCCAGCTCACCTGGAAAGGACAGGGACTCCTACGAGCAGTACGTC. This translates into CASSPGKDRDSYEQYV.